The 32 T cell receptor beta chains below all came from one sample that was sequenced in a study of technical replicates of blood from several donors. Produced via immunoSEQ multiplex PCR; TCRdb's table is partial and in-frame only. Of around 81,000 clones in the sample, roughly 95% were seen once. Specimen: T cells isolated from PBMCs. The source of these receptors is a human donor in good health.

The rearrangement links TRBV7-9 to TRBJ1-1; D gene uncertain. The CDR3 runs to 14 residues. Per the germline V gene, CDR1 is SEHNR and CDR2 is FQNEAQ (reference sequence). Trimming removed 6 bases from V and 2 bases from J, with 13 bases in between. CDR3 sequence (DNA): TGTGCCAGCAGTTCACATTTACGTAACACTGAAGCTTTCTTT. Its translation: CASSSHLRNTEAFF. The full variable domain, in which reference TRBV7-9 and TRBJ1-1 provide the parts outside the CDR3, is DTGVSQNPRHKITKRGQNVTFRCDPISEHNRLYWYRQTLGQGPEFLTYFQNEAQLEKSRLLSDRFSAERPKGSFSTLEIQRTEQGDSAMYLCASSSHLRNTEAFFGQGTRLTVV.

The rearrangement joins TRBV28 to TRBJ2-6; TRBD1 matches 11 bases. The junction had 3 bases not matched to a gene; V was cut back by 3 bases and J by 2 bases. The germline V gene encodes CDR1 MDHEN and CDR2 SYDVKM. The CDR3 is 17 amino acids. This chain's CDR3 is CASSLDRGPTGANVLTF. The CDR3, as DNA: TGTGCCAGCAGTTTGGACAGGGGGCCCACTGGGGCCAACGTCCTGACTTTC.

This sequence joins TRBV30 and TRBJ2-2, with D uncertain. Trimming removed 0 bases from V and 3 bases from J, with 5 bases in between. The CDR3 extends over 13 amino acids. Germline V CDR1 and CDR2: GTSNPN, SVGIG (reference sequence). The CDR3 region is CAWSVQYTGELFF. As DNA, the CDR3 is TGTGCCTGGAGTGTACAATACACCGGGGAGCTGTTTTTT. The full variable domain, rest sourced from reference TRBV30 and TRBJ2-2, is SQTIHQWPATLVQPVGSPLSLECTVEGTSNPNLYWYRQAAGRGLQLLFYSVGIGQISSEVPQNLSASRPQDRQFILSSKKLLLSDSGFYLCAWSVQYTGELFFGEGSRLTVL.

This rearrangement joins TRBV7-9 to TRBJ2-5; D gene uncertain. Germline V gene sequence: CDR1 SEHNR, CDR2 FQNEAQ (reference sequence). The CDR3 sequence is 13 residues long. Trimming removed 4 bases from V and 2 bases from J, with 8 bases in between. This chain's CDR3 is CASSSTVQETQYF. CDR3 coding DNA: TGTGCCAGCAGCTCAACAGTACAAGAGACCCAGTACTTC.

The chain couples TRBV7-3 to TRBJ2-3, with 7 bases aligning to TRBD1. CDR1 and CDR2 (germline): SGHTA, FQGTGA. The CDR3 has 14 amino acids. Trimming at V came to 2 bases and at J to 4 bases, leaving 3 bases not matched to a gene. CDR3 sequence (DNA): TGTGCCAGCAGCTTATCCCAGGGGGCAGATACGCAGTATTTT. Its translation is CASSLSQGADTQYF.

The V gene is TRBV18, the J gene TRBJ1-1; a possible D gene is TRBD1 (6 bases). CDR3 length: 16 amino acids. V was clipped by 5 bases and J by 0 bases, with 16 bases between them. Germline lookup yields CDR1 KGHSH and CDR2 LQKENI. CDR3 bases: TGTGCCAGCTCATTCAGACAGGAGGTAGTGAACACTGAAGCTTTCTTT. It translates to CASSFRQEVVNTEAFF.

The V and J genes are TRBV30 and TRBJ2-6; 8 bases line up with TRBD1. CDR1 is GTSNPN, CDR2 SVGIG, per germline (reference sequence). The trim removed 3 bases at V and 7 bases at J, leaving 5 bases unmatched. CDR3 length equals 14 residues. In nucleotides, the CDR3 is TGTGCCTGGAGGGGGGGACAGGTAGCCAACGTCCTGACTTTC. This sequence encodes CAWRGGQVANVLTF.

The chain links TRBV5-1 to TRBJ1-2; 7 bases map to TRBD1. J lost 5 bases, V lost 2 bases, and 9 bases had no gene match. Per the germline V gene, CDR1 is SGHRS and CDR2 is YFSETQ. The CDR3 has 15 residues. The CDR3 here is CASSLTGTDAYGYTF. CDR3 in DNA: TGCGCCAGCAGCTTAACCGGGACAGATGCGTATGGCTACACCTTC.

This rearrangement joins TRBV27 to TRBJ2-3, with D perhaps matching TRBD2 (5 bases). Trimming removed 4 bases from V and 4 bases from J, with 21 bases in between. CDR1 is MNHEY and CDR2 is SMNVEV in the germline V gene (reference sequence). The CDR3 is 17 amino acids. DNA of the CDR3: TGTGCCAGCAGTTCCCGTCAGGCGGGTGTTAACCCAGATACGCAGTATTTT. It encodes CASSSRQAGVNPDTQYF.

This clone was counted only a few times. The chain recombines TRBV11-2 with TRBJ2-5, with a possible D match to TRBD2 (6 bases). This CDR3 has 14 amino acids. Trimming took 5 bases from V and 4 from J, leaving 14 bases between them. Germline CDR1 SGHAT, CDR2 FQNNGV. CDR3 sequence: CASSPNGGLETQYF. The DNA for the CDR3 is TGTGCCAGCAGCCCAAATGGGGGACTAGAGACCCAGTACTTC.

The chain employs TRBV27 and TRBJ1-5; perhaps TRBD1 as D (6 bases). The V end was cut by 8 bases, the J end by 6 bases, with 11 bases between. This CDR3 has 12 amino acids. Germline CDR1 MNHEY, CDR2 SMNVEV (reference sequence). CDR3 sequence reads: CASAQGGQPQHF. CDR3 in DNA: TGTGCCAGCGCCCAAGGGGGTCAGCCCCAGCATTTT.

The chain combines TRBV19 with TRBJ2-7, with 11 bases matching TRBD1. This CDR3 region has 15 residues. The germline CDR1 and CDR2 sequences are LNHDA and SQIVND (reference sequence). V lost 4 bases and J lost 2; bases outside the gene matches: 4. The CDR3 spells CASSTGTGGTYEQYF. The CDR3 bases are TGTGCCAGTAGTACCGGGACAGGGGGGACCTACGAGCAGTACTTC.

The chain uses TRBV29-1 and TRBJ2-7, with TRBD2 identical over 11 bases. The CDR3 covers 14 residues. Looked up from germline, CDR1 is SQVTM and CDR2 is ANQGSEA. V lost 5 bases and J lost 1; bases outside the gene matches: 4. The CDR3 here is CSVPTSGSSYEQYF. CDR3 in DNA: TGCAGCGTTCCTACTAGCGGGAGTTCCTACGAGCAGTACTTC.

The chain links TRBV9 to TRBJ2-1, with 7 bases matching TRBD2. Germline values: CDR1 SGDLS, CDR2 YYNGEE. V shed 4 bases, J shed 9 bases, and the junction held 16 bases outside the gene matches. The CDR3 is 16 amino acids. CDR3 residues: CASSSELREGTFEQFF. CDR3 DNA sequence: TGTGCCAGCAGCTCCGAGTTGAGGGAGGGTACATTTGAGCAGTTCTTC.

The gene calls are TRBV19 and TRBJ2-7; TRBD1 matches 8 bases. CDR3 length: 15 amino acids. Trimming at V came to 5 bases and at J to 1 base, leaving 7 bases not matched to a gene. In germline, CDR1 is LNHDA, CDR2 SQIVND (reference sequence). The CDR3 DNA reads as TGTGCCAGTAGTGCGAACAGGGGGATTTCCTACGAGCAGTACTTC. It encodes CASSANRGISYEQYF. Full variable domain (missing parts from reference TRBV19 and TRBJ2-7): DGGITQSPKYLFRKEGQNVTLSCEQNLNHDAMYWYRQDPGQGLRLIYYSQIVNDFQKGDIAEGYSVSREKKESFPLTVTSAQKNPTAFYLCASSANRGISYEQYFGPGTRLTVT.

This chain links TRBV28 with TRBJ2-7, with 10 nucleotides matching TRBD1. The V gene end was trimmed by 6 bases and the J gene end by 1 base; junction bases not matched to a gene: 3. In germline, CDR1 is MDHEN, CDR2 SYDVKM. The CDR3 extends over 14 amino acids. The chain's CDR3 is CASSGTGESYEQYF. Written as DNA, the CDR3 is TGTGCCAGCAGCGGGACAGGGGAATCCTACGAGCAGTACTTC.

The V and J genes are TRBV7-9 and TRBJ2-7, with D perhaps TRBD2 (6 bases). V gave up 8 bases and J gave up 5 bases, with 10 bases separating them. CDR1 SEHNR and CDR2 FQNEAQ come from the germline V gene (reference sequence). The CDR3 has 11 amino acids. The CDR3 is CASGGENEQYF. The CDR3 DNA reads as TGTGCCAGCGGCGGGGAGAACGAGCAGTACTTC. The full variable domain, its missing parts supplied by reference TRBV7-9 and TRBJ2-7, is DTGVSQNPRHKITKRGQNVTFRCDPISEHNRLYWYRQTLGQGPEFLTYFQNEAQLEKSRLLSDRFSAERPKGSFSTLEIQRTEQGDSAMYLCASGGENEQYFGPGTRLTVT.

The V and J genes are TRBV4-3 and TRBJ2-3; TRBD2 matches at 9 bases. V trimming: 4 bases; J trimming: 6 bases; junction bases outside the gene matches: 14. Germline V gene sequence: CDR1 LGHNA, CDR2 YSLEER. CDR3 length: 17 amino acids. CDR3 amino acids: CASSPGQREARKDTQYF. CDR3 nucleotides: TGCGCCAGCAGCCCAGGGCAGCGGGAGGCCAGAAAGGATACGCAGTATTTT.

The chain recombines TRBV29-1 with TRBJ2-3; 7 bases are shared with TRBD1. The V gene end was trimmed by 3 bases and the J gene end by 4 bases; junction bases not matched to a gene: 7. This CDR3 is built from 14 residues. Germline V lookup: CDR1 SQVTM, CDR2 ANQGSEA. The chain's CDR3 is CSVEGQGVADTQYF. The CDR3 coding sequence is TGCAGCGTTGAGGGGCAGGGGGTGGCAGATACGCAGTATTTT.

The chain uses TRBV5-1 and TRBJ1-3; 9 bases line up with TRBD1. The CDR3 totals 14 residues. V shed 5 bases and J 5 bases; nucleotides not matched to a gene: 5. Germline CDR1 and CDR2: SGHRS and YFSETQ. The CDR3 reads CASRVDRGRNTIYF. CDR3 bases: TGCGCCAGCAGGGTGGACAGGGGCAGAAACACCATATATTTT. The full variable domain, completed using reference TRBV5-1 and TRBJ1-3, is KAGVTQTPRYLIKTRGQQVTLSCSPISGHRSVSWYQQTPGQGLQFLFEYFSETQRNKGNFPGRFSGRQFSNSRSEMNVSTLELGDSALYLCASRVDRGRNTIYFGEGSWLTVV.

The rearrangement uses TRBV4-2 and TRBJ2-6, with D perhaps matching TRBD1 (5 bases). Trimming removed 4 bases at V and 0 bases at J, with 10 bases between. This CDR3 region has 16 residues. Germline loops: CDR1 LGHNA, CDR2 YNFKEQ. CDR3 amino acids: CASSPGFSSGANVLTF. Here the CDR3 DNA reads TGTGCCAGCAGCCCAGGGTTCTCCTCTGGGGCCAACGTCCTGACTTTC.

The V and J genes are TRBV6-5 and TRBJ1-3; possibly TRBD1 for D (5 bases). From germline, CDR1 is MNHEY and CDR2 SVGAGI. V dropped 0 bases and J dropped 0 bases, with 9 bases sitting between them. The length of the CDR3 is 16 residues. The CDR3 DNA follows: TGTGCCAGCAGTTACTCCGACAGACCCTCTGGAAACACCATATATTTT. Protein product: CASSYSDRPSGNTIYF.

This chain joins TRBV30 and TRBJ2-1, with 7 bases identical to TRBD2. This CDR3 is 14 amino acids long. V lost 0 bases and J lost 7; bases outside the gene matches: 6. Per germline, CDR1 GTSNPN and CDR2 SVGIG (reference sequence). The CDR3 here is CAWSVSRGWNEQFF. CDR3 coding DNA: TGTGCCTGGAGTGTATCGCGGGGGTGGAATGAGCAGTTCTTC. The variable domain in full, with the rest retrieved from reference TRBV30 and TRBJ2-1, is SQTIHQWPATLVQPVGSPLSLECTVEGTSNPNLYWYRQAAGRGLQLLFYSVGIGQISSEVPQNLSASRPQDRQFILSSKKLLLSDSGFYLCAWSVSRGWNEQFFGPGTRLTVL.

The rearrangement links TRBV27 to TRBJ2-7, with 11 bases matching TRBD1. The CDR3 is 16 amino acids. Per the germline V gene, CDR1 is MNHEY and CDR2 is SMNVEV (reference sequence). V shed 7 bases, J shed 5 bases, and the junction held 13 bases outside the gene matches. The CDR3 here is CASTNWGDRGINEQYF. CDR3 DNA sequence: TGTGCCAGCACCAACTGGGGGGACAGGGGGATCAACGAGCAGTACTTC.

The chain recombines TRBV11-2 with TRBJ2-7, with 9 bases identical to TRBD2. Germline assignment: CDR1 SGHAT and CDR2 FQNNGV. V was pared by 2 bases and J by 1 base, with 6 bases of the junction left unmatched. This CDR3 comprises 16 residues. For the CDR3, the DNA is TGTGCCAGCAGCTTAAGGGCGGGAGGGCCTTCCTACGAGCAGTACTTC. This sequence encodes CASSLRAGGPSYEQYF.

This chain links TRBV30 with TRBJ2-2; a possible D gene is TRBD1 (6 bases). Germline CDR1 and CDR2: GTSNPN and SVGIG (reference sequence). V lost 2 bases and J 5 bases, leaving 6 bases between the germline ends. The CDR3 is made up of 12 amino acids. The DNA of the CDR3 is TGTGCCTGGAGTCAGGGGACCGGGGAGCTGTTTTTT. Its protein product is CAWSQGTGELFF.

The chain couples TRBV5-1 to TRBJ2-7; TRBD1 agrees at 9 bases. The CDR3 loop spans 14 amino acids. The germline V gene has CDR1 SGHRS and CDR2 YFSETQ. V dropped 4 bases and J dropped 5; count of bases not matched to a gene: 7. The CDR3 DNA reads as TGCGCCAGCAGCATAGGGACAGGGAGGGACGAGCAGTACTTC. It encodes CASSIGTGRDEQYF.

This chain uses TRBV29-1 with TRBJ2-7; D possibly corresponds to TRBD2 (6 bases). The germline CDR1 and CDR2 sequences are SQVTM and ANQGSEA. The V end lost 4 bases, the J end lost 2 bases, and 6 bases lay between the germline ends. The CDR3 is 11 residues long. CDR3 DNA: TGCAGCGTTGGGGGGGCCTACGAGCAGTACTTC. This codes for CSVGGAYEQYF.

The CDR3, as DNA: TGTGCCAGTAGTTTACCCACCGGACAGGAAGACACTGAAGCTTTCTTT. This translates into CASSLPTGQEDTEAFF. The chain couples TRBV19 to TRBJ1-1; 7 nucleotides agree with TRBD1. The V gene end was trimmed by 5 bases and the J gene end by 3 bases; junction bases not matched to a gene: 12. Germline values: CDR1 LNHDA, CDR2 SQIVND (reference sequence). The CDR3 length is 16 residues.

The chain couples TRBV30 to TRBJ2-1; 8 bases line up with TRBD2. Trimming removed 4 bases from V and 8 bases from J; junction bases left unmatched: 4. The CDR3 extends over 12 amino acids. Germline lookup yields CDR1 GTSNPN and CDR2 SVGIG (reference sequence). The CDR3 reads CAWTGLAYEQFF. For the CDR3, the DNA is TGTGCCTGGACTGGACTAGCCTATGAGCAGTTCTTC.

The V gene is TRBV10-3, the J gene TRBJ1-5, with TRBD1 matching 10 bases. V lost 3 bases and J lost 3; bases outside the gene matches: 8. CDR3 size: 17 residues. Germline V gene sequence: CDR1 ENHRY, CDR2 SYGVKD. Here the CDR3 reads CAISDFGTGAFNQPQHF. CDR3 nucleotides: TGTGCCATCAGTGACTTTGGGACAGGGGCTTTCAATCAGCCCCAGCATTTT.

This clone was seen once. This chain uses TRBV30 with TRBJ2-2, with 8 bases fitting TRBD1. Germline V gene data show CDR1 as GTSNPN and CDR2 as SVGIG (reference sequence). The CDR3 extends over 15 amino acids. Trimming took 3 bases from V and 6 from J; bases not matched to a gene: 9. The CDR3 DNA reads as TGTGCCTGGAGACAGACAGGGGATAAGGCCGGGGAGCTGTTTTTT. It is translated as CAWRQTGDKAGELFF.